The present T cell receptor (beta chain) was sequenced within a study of shared clonotypes between healthy human individuals (dated by TCRdb to 2018 to 2021). Study-wide context: The cohort included a few men and two women between 18 and 49 years of age. For each donor, CD4 naive and CD4 memory were each run on three plates, CD8 naive on two plates, and CD8 memory on one plate. To estimate repertoire size and how much clonotype sharing occurs between individuals, the study deeply sequenced the blood TCR repertoires of about 5 healthy adults. Libraries were prepared and TCR repertoires were sequenced by different laboratories using diverse techniques, in order to increase sequencing depth and limit assay-specific biases. Between about 0.8 and 9.5 billion PBMCs per donor were obtained by leukapheresis. General conclusions and limits of the study: Based on pairwise subsampling, the degree of clonotype sharing among donors was expected to be affected by sequencing depth. Clonotypes shared by all four sorted-subset donors showed higher generation probabilities than non-shared clonotypes. Because the study included a small number of donors, the genetic and exposure-history diversity represented was limited. Sampling was restricted to blood, and TCR repertoires in tissue are likely to differ from TCR repertoires in blood. Even with the large sequencing depth, rarefaction of the sorted-subset datasets indicated that sequencing was incomplete. Approximately 5% of naive CD4, roughly 3.6% of naive CD8, approximately 2% of memory CD4, and 0.4% of memory CD8 clonotypes were shared across several donors. Larger estimated clonotype richness was generally found for naive subsets than for memory subsets.

CDR1 and CDR2 are drawn from the germline V gene: MGHDK, SYGVNS. V is shortened by 4 bases, J by 8 bases, and the region joining them spans 8 bases. From its cysteine to its phenylalanine, the CDR3 spans 12 amino acids. Of the read, only the CDR3 DNA is kept; its 36 bases are in frame from base 1. As for this clone: Its antigen has not been determined. No much larger clone is present one base from it, and per-base qualities are unavailable.

Using the deep immunoSEQ assay, multiplex PCR amplified TCR CDR3 regions from genomic DNA. Extracted genomic DNA from each cell subset was distributed evenly across all wells of several immunoSEQ 96-well plates, and each plate was treated as a replicate. Each replicate PCR for sorted subsets received 200 ng genomic DNA, equal to about 30,000 T cell genomes. Purified libraries were measured with a Qubit 3.0 fluorometer, size-checked on a Bioanalyzer 2100, and measured again with the KAPA Library Quantification kit. Each immunoSEQ 96-well plate was sequenced on its own single-read 150-cycle Illumina NextSeq 550 flow cell. On the study's bioinformatics: Because the immunoSEQ output held only junctional sequences and lacked quality scores, the filtering could not match the filtering applied to full-length reads. To assign V/J genes and CDR3, sequences were annotated against IMGT germline references using PyIR, a Python wrapper for IgBLAST v1.9. Reads were removed for weak V/J assignments (E-value above 1e-6), missing CDR3, stop codons, out-of-frame junctions, or ambiguous translated residues. V3J clonotypes were defined as sequences sharing the same inferred V gene, J gene, and CDR3 amino acid sequence. The percentage overlap between two repertoires was calculated by dividing the number of shared unique clonotypes by the size of the smaller repertoire. Repertoire richness was assessed with RTK rarefaction, the Chao1 estimator, and Recon v2.1 estimates of unobserved clonotypes. Generation probabilities were computed with OLGA for all TCRbeta clonotypes obtained by the gDNA method from a few donors. TCRdb limited this immuneACCESS table to in-frame rearrangements with V and J called. A share of clones is missing; checked studies link under half to unresolved V genes, and the rest is unexplained. Clone size and the V and J calls come from that table; the DNA yielded D and trimming. Counted in this sample were about 2 million clones; 95% of them appeared once. The leading ten clones occupy 0.1% to 0.15% of the sample.

The donors were healthy, HIV-negative adults who had no recently reported acute infections or vaccinations. Every donor was a Caucasian adult residing in Nashville, Tennessee, USA. CD4+ T cells were enriched by magnetic negative selection; naive cells were then positively selected on CD45RA, and the negative fraction formed the memory subset. Blood was obtained by leukapheresis, after which PBMCs were separated by Ficoll-Histopaque density gradient centrifugation and cryopreserved in liquid nitrogen vapor phase. Analytical flow cytometry was used to check the purity and quantity of every magnetically sorted T cell population. Genomic DNA was isolated from each sorted fraction and quantified by UV absorbance on a Nanodrop 2000c.

This sequence originates from a man aged 18 to 35 in good health. Recombination joined TRBV25-1 with TRBJ2-2; the D gene is not confidently resolved. The source material was naive CD4+ T cells sorted from blood. The cell subset or site label, read with the paper, signifies: CD45RA+ positively selected. The CDR3 region has the sequence CASSVLLGELFF. At the DNA level, the sequence is TGTGCCAGCAGTGTGTTACTAGGGGAGCTGTTTTTT.